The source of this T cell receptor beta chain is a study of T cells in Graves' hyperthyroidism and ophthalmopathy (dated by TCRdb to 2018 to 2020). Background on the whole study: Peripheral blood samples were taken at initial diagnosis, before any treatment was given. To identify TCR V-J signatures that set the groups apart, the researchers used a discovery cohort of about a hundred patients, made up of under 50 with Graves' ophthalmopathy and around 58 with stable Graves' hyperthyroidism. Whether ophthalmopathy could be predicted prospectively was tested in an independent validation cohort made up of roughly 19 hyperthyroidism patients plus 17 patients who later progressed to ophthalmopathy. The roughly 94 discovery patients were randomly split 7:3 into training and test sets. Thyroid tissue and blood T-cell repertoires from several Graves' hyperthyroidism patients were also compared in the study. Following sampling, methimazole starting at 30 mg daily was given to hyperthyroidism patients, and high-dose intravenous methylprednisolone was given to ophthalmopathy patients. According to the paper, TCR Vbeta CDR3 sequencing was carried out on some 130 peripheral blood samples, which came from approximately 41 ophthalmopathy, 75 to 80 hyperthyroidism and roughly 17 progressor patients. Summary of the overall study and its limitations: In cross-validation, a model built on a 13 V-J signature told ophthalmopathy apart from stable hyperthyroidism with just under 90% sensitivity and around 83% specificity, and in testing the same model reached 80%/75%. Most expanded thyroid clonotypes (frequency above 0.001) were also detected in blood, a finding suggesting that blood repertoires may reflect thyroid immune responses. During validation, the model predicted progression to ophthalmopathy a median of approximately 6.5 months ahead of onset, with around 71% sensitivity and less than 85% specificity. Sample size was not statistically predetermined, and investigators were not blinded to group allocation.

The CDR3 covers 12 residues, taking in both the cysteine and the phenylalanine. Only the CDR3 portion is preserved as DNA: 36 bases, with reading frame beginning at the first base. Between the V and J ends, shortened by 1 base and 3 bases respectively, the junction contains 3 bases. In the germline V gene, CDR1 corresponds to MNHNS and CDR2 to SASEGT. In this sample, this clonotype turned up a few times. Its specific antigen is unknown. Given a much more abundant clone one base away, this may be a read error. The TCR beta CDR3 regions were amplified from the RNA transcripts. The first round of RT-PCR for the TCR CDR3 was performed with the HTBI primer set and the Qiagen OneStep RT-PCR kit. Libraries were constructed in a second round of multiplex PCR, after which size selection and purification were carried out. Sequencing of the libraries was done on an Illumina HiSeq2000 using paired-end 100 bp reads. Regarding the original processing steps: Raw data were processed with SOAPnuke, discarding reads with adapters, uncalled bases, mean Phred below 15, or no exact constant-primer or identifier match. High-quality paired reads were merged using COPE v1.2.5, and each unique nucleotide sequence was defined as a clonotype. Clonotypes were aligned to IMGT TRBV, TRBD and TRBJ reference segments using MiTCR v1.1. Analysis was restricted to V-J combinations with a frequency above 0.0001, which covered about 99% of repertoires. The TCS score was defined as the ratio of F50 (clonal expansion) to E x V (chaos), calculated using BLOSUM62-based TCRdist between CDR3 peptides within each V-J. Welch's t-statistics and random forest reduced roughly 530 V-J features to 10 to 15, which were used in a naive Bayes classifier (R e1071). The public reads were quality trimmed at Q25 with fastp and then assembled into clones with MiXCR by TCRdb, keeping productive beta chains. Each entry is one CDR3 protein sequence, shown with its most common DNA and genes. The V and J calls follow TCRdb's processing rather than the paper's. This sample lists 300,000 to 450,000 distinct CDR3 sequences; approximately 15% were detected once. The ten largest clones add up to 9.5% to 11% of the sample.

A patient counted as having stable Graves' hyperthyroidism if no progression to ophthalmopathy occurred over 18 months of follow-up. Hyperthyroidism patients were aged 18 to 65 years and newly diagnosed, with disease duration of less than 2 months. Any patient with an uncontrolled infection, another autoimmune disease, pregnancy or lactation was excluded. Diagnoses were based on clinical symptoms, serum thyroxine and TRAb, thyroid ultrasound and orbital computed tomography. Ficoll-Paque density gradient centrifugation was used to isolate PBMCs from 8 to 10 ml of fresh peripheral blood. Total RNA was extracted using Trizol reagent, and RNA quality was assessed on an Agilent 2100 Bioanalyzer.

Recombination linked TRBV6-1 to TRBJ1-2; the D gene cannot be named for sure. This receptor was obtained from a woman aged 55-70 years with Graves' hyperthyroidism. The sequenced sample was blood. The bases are TGTGCCAGCAGTGAAGTGGACTATGGCTACACCTTC. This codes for CASSEVDYGYTF.